This T cell receptor (beta chain) stems from a study of shared clonotypes between healthy human individuals. Findings and caveats of the study: Clonotype sharing levels among donors were expected to vary with sequencing depth.

This clone occurred a few times. The antigen is undetermined. Sequencing was performed with immunoSEQ multiplex PCR; in TCRdb, only in-frame clones are kept and a portion is missing. The table has a few million clones, 80% to 95% seen once. Naive CD8 cells lacked CD45RO, underwent positive selection for CCR7 and left out terminally differentiated effector memory CD45RA+ cells. The specimen sequenced was naive CD8+ T cells from PBMCs. This TCR was recovered from a man aged 18 to 30 in good health. Some clones in this sample may be carry-over from other donors' samples.

The CDR3 sequence is CASSFSSHQPQHF. The CDR3 DNA is TGTGCCAGCAGCTTCAGCAGCCATCAGCCCCAGCATTTT. This chain connects TRBV5-6 to TRBJ1-5; D not certain. In germline, CDR1 is SGHDT, CDR2 YYEEEE. The ends were cut back, 2 bases at V and 5 bases at J, with 8 bases in the middle. The CDR3 covers 13 residues.